This T cell receptor (beta chain) was found in a study of cytotoxic CD8 clonotypes in ibrutinib-treated CLL. Background on the study: Response material was collected after a median around 12 months of treatment, range 6 to 36. Broader study findings: Baseline levels were approached again at progression, after clonality had risen at ibrutinib response.

Per the germline V gene, CDR1 is MDHEN and CDR2 is SYDVKM. CDR3 length equals 14 residues. Trimming pared 1 base from V and 9 bases from J, leaving 10 bases between. Data came from immunoSEQ multiplex PCR; TCRdb stores just in-frame clones and leaves some out. Among over 200,000 clones listed, 79% were seen once. On this clone: Antigen unknown.

The sample in question was PBMCs, obtained after 12 months of ibrutinib treatment. The rearrangement joins TRBV28 to TRBJ1-6; D may be TRBD1 (6 bases). This receptor was identified in a human donor with chronic lymphocytic leukemia. The CDR3 region has the DNA TGTGCCAGCAGTTTATACAGGGCTGGTTCACCCCTCCACTTT. As protein: CASSLYRAGSPLHF.